The rows below give T cell receptor beta chains drawn from one sample of a study of blood T cell repertoires in COVID-19. Produced via immunoSEQ multiplex PCR; TCRdb's table is partial and in-frame only. The sample contains 120,000 or so clones, around 79% of which appear only once. The sample consisted of peripheral blood. The receptors originated from a man in his fifties with acute or convalescent COVID-19. The CDR3 runs from the conserved cysteine through the conserved F or W. D genes are given only for firm matches. Clone size, where shown, is once, few, many, or a class for clones that have expanded.

d_call,j_call,v_call,clone_size,cdr3_nt,cdr3_aa
TRBD1,TRBJ2-7,TRBV11-2,NA,TGTGCCAGCAGCACATGGACAGGGGACCCCTACGAGCAGTACTTC,CASSTWTGDPYEQYF
TRBD1,TRBJ1-2,TRBV5-1,NA,TGCGCCAGCAGCTTGGAGCTAACGAGGGACAGGGGGCAATCCTATGGCTACACCTTC,CASSLELTRDRGQSYGYTF
NA,TRBJ2-7,TRBV19,NA,TGTGCCAGTAGCTTAGTGGTATCCTACGAGCAGTACTTC,CASSLVVSYEQYF
TRBD1,TRBJ1-1,TRBV19,once,TGTGCCAGTACCTCCGGACAGGGGGCTATTGAAGCTTTCTTT,CASTSGQGAIEAFF
NA,TRBJ2-5,TRBV6-5,NA,TGTGCCAGCAGTTACGTTCGGGGAGGATGGGAGACCCAGTACTTC,CASSYVRGGWETQYF
NA,TRBJ1-1,TRBV24-1,NA,TGTGCCACCAGTGATTTGACAGAAATGAACACTGAAGCTTTCTTT,CATSDLTEMNTEAFF
NA,TRBJ1-1,TRBV6-2/TRBV6-3,NA,TGTGCCAGCAGTTCCAATGACAGGACCGTTCAGGCTTTCTTT,CASSSNDRTVQAFF
TRBD2,TRBJ2-2,TRBV5-4,once,TGTGCCAGCAGCGGGGGACTAGCGGGTATAACCGGCGGGGAGCTGTTTTTT,CASSGGLAGITGGELFF
NA,TRBJ2-5,TRBV27,few,TGTGCCAGCAGTTTTACAGGAACCCTGGGGGAGACCCAGTACTTC,CASSFTGTLGETQYF
NA,TRBJ1-1,TRBV27,NA,TGTGCCAGCCGGGACACCCTCAACACTGAAGCTTTCTTT,CASRDTLNTEAFF
NA,TRBJ1-2,TRBV12-3/TRBV12-4,NA,TGTGCCAGCAGTCCCGGAGGGTACTATGGCTACACCTTC,CASSPGGYYGYTF
NA,TRBJ1-2,TRBV24-1,NA,TGTGCCTCCCGGGGGTCGGGGTTCGGCTACACCTTC,CASRGSGFGYTF
NA,TRBJ2-6,TRBV6-2/TRBV6-3,few,TGTGCCAGCAGTAGGGAGGCCTCTGGGGCCAACGTCCTGACTTTC,CASSREASGANVLTF
TRBD1,TRBJ2-7,TRBV11-2,NA,TGTGCCAGCAGCGCCGGGACAGGGGACTACGAGCAGTACTTC,CASSAGTGDYEQYF
TRBD2,TRBJ2-2,TRBV6-5,NA,TGTGCCAGCAGTTATCGGGCGGGGGGCCCAGGCGGGGAGCTGTTTTTT,CASSYRAGGPGGELFF
NA,TRBJ1-1,TRBV28,NA,TGTGCCAGCAGTTGGGCCGGGGGTGCAGCTTTCTTT,CASSWAGGAAFF
NA,TRBJ1-2,TRBV2,NA,TGTGCCAGCAGTGAAAAACCCAGGGGTAATAACTATGGCTACACCTTC,CASSEKPRGNNYGYTF
NA,TRBJ1-1,TRBV27,NA,TGTGCCAGCAGTGTCGGGGGGAACACTGAAGCTTTCTTT,CASSVGGNTEAFF
TRBD2,TRBJ2-5,TRBV30,few,TGTGCCTGGAGTCCGGGACTAGCCGTAACAGGGTACTTC,CAWSPGLAVTGYF
NA,TRBJ2-1,TRBV30,NA,TGTGCCTGGAGTACAGGGTTGGGGAACAATGAGCAGTTCTTC,CAWSTGLGNNEQFF
NA,TRBJ1-4,TRBV18,NA,TGTGCCAGCTCACCACTTGGCGGGGCAATTGAAAAACTGTTTTTT,CASSPLGGAIEKLFF
TRBD1,TRBJ1-6,TRBV3-1/TRBV3-2,NA,TGTGCCAGCAGACAGGGGACAGGGCCTTCACCCCTCCACTTT,CASRQGTGPSPLHF
TRBD1,TRBJ1-1,TRBV28,NA,TGTGCCATCACACCGGGACAGGGTAACACTGAAGCTTTCTTT,CAITPGQGNTEAFF
TRBD2,TRBJ2-4,TRBV9,NA,TGTGCCAGCAGCGCGAATAGCGGGGGGCGGAACATTCAGTACTTC,CASSANSGGRNIQYF
NA,TRBJ1-3,TRBV20-1,NA,TGCAGTGCTAGTTCCGTCTCTGGAAACACCATATATTTT,CSASSVSGNTIYF
TRBD1,TRBJ1-2,TRBV3-1/TRBV3-2,NA,TGTGCCAGCAGCCAAGGGACAGGGTTTGGCTACACCTTC,CASSQGTGFGYTF
NA,TRBJ2-3,TRBV11-2,NA,TGTGCCAGCAGCTTGGCAGGTCAGGGCACAGATACGCAGTATTTT,CASSLAGQGTDTQYF
NA,TRBJ2-7,TRBV10-3,NA,TGTGCCATCAGTCCCGGACACACCCCCGGCGAGCAGTACTTC,CAISPGHTPGEQYF
TRBD1,TRBJ1-2,TRBV18,NA,TGTGCCAGCTCGTCGGACAGGGGTTATGGCTACACCTTC,CASSSDRGYGYTF
TRBD2,TRBJ2-3,TRBV5-1,NA,TGCGCCAGCAGCTTGAATAGGGGACTAGCGGGAGATAGGACAGATACGCAGTATTTT,CASSLNRGLAGDRTDTQYF
TRBD2,TRBJ2-3,TRBV6-6,NA,TGTGCCAGCAGTTACGGACTAGCGGGACGCACAGATACGCAGTATTTT,CASSYGLAGRTDTQYF
NA,TRBJ1-1,TRBV19,NA,TGTGCCAGTAGCTGGACAGCTTTGAACACTGAAGCTTTCTTT,CASSWTALNTEAFF
TRBD2,TRBJ2-7,TRBV4-2,few,TGTGCCAGCAGCCAAGACCGGGAGGGCCTAACCCATAGCTCCTACGAGCAGTACTTC,CASSQDREGLTHSSYEQYF
NA,TRBJ2-5,TRBV29-1,NA,TGCAGCGTTGAAGATGGGGGCCGGGAGACCCAGTACTTC,CSVEDGGRETQYF
NA,TRBJ2-1,TRBV27,NA,TGTGCCAGCAGTTTATCAACGGGTGAGCAGTTCTTC,CASSLSTGEQFF
TRBD2,TRBJ2-7,TRBV5-1,once,TGCGCCAGCAGCGGCTTGAGCGGGGGGTCCTCCTACGAGCAGTACTTC,CASSGLSGGSSYEQYF
TRBD1,TRBJ2-5,TRBV29-1,once,TGCAGCGTGGGGGGACAGGGGAGTCAAGAGACCCAGTACTTC,CSVGGQGSQETQYF
NA,TRBJ2-5,TRBV15,NA,TGTGCCACCAGCAGAGACCAGGCCCAAGAGACCCAGTACTTC,CATSRDQAQETQYF
NA,TRBJ2-7,TRBV5-5,few,TGTGCCAGCAGCTTGGGGAGGGCCAACTACGAGCAGTACTTC,CASSLGRANYEQYF
NA,TRBJ2-1,TRBV5-1,few,TGCGCCAGCCGCGCAGGGGAGGGCTACAATGAGCAGTTCTTC,CASRAGEGYNEQFF
TRBD1,TRBJ1-2,TRBV10-3,NA,TGTGCCATCAGTGACCTGGACAGGGGGCGCAAAGGCTACACCTTC,CAISDLDRGRKGYTF
TRBD2,TRBJ2-1,TRBV11-1,NA,TGTGCCAGCAGCTTATTGCGGGGGGTATACAATGAGCAGTTCTTC,CASSLLRGVYNEQFF
TRBD1,TRBJ2-7,TRBV4-2,NA,TGTGCCAGCAGCCAAGAGCCCGCGGGGACAGGGACCTACGAGCAGTACTTC,CASSQEPAGTGTYEQYF
NA,TRBJ2-7,TRBV11-2,once,TGTGCCAGCAGCTTAGCCGCGCCCTACGAGCAGTACTTC,CASSLAAPYEQYF
NA,TRBJ2-7,TRBV2,NA,TGTGCCAGCAGTGAGGAGCCCTACGAGCAGTACTTC,CASSEEPYEQYF
NA,TRBJ2-6,TRBV2,NA,TGTGCCAGCAGTGAGTCCCGCTCTGGGGCCAACGTCCTGACTTTC,CASSESRSGANVLTF
TRBD1,TRBJ2-6,TRBV7-6,NA,TGTGCCAGCAGCTTAGGGGACAGCAGCAACGCGATCTCTGGGGCCAACGTCCTGACTTTC,CASSLGDSSNAISGANVLTF
TRBD1,TRBJ2-2,TRBV5-1,NA,TGCGCCAGCAGCCCCCTGGGCGGACAGGAGGCCGGGGAGCTGTTTTTT,CASSPLGGQEAGELFF